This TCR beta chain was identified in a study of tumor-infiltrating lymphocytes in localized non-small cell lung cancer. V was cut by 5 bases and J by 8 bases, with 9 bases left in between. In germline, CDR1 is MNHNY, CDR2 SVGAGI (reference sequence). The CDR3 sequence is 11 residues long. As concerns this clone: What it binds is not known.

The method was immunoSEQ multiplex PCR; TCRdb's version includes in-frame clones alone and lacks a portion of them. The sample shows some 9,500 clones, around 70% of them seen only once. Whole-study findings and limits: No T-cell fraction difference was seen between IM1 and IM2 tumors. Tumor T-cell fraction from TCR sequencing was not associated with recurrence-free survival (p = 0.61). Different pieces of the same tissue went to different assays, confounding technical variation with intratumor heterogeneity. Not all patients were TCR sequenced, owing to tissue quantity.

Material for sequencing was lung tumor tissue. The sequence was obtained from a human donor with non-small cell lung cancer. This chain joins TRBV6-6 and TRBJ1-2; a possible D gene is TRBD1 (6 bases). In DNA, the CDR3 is TGTGCCAGCAGTCCTGGGACAGGCTACACCTTC. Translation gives CASSPGTGYTF.